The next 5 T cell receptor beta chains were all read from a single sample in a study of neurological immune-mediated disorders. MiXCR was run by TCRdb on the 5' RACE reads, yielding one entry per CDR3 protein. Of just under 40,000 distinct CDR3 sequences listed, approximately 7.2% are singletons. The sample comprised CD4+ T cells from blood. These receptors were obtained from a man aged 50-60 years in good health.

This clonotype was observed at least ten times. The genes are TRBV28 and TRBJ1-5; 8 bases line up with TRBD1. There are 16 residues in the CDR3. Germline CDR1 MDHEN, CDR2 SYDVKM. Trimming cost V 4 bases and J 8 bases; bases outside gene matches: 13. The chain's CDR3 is CASSSSPWTGLEPQHF. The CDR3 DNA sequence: TGTGCCAGCAGTTCCTCTCCCTGGACAGGGTTAGAGCCCCAGCATTTT.

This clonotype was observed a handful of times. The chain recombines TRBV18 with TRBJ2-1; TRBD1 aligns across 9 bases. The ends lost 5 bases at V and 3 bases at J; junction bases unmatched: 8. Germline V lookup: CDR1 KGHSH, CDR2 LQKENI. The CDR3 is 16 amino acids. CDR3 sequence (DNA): TGTGCCAGCTCAATCGGGACAGGGATTTTCTACAATGAGCAGTTCTTC. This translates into CASSIGTGIFYNEQFF.

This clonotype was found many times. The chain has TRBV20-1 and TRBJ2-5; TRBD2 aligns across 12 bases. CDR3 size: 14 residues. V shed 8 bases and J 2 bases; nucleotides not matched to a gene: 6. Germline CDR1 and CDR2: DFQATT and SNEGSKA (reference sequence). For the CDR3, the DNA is TGCAGTCCAGCCACTAGCGGGAGGCAAGAGACCCAGTACTTC. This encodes CSPATSGRQETQYF.

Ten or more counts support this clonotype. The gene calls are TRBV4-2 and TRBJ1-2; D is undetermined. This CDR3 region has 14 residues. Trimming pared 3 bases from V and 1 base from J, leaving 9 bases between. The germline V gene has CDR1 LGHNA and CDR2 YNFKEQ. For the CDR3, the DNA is TGTGCCAGCAGCCAGGGCAGCCTTAACTATGGCTACACCTTC. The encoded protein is CASSQGSLNYGYTF.

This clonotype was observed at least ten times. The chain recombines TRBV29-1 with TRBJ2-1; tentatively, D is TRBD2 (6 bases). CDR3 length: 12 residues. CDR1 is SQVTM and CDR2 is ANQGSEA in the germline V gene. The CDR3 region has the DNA TGCACCTCACGGGGGAAATACAATGAGCAGTTCTTC. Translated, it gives CTSRGKYNEQFF.